This is a list of T cell receptor beta chains from one sample in a study of vaccination and CD4 T cells after COVID-19. These receptors lack a known antigen. TCRdb fed the PCR reads into MiXCR, producing one record per CDR3 protein. The sample includes some 13,000 distinct CDR3 sequences, approximately 60% seen only once; the top ten take approximately 8.7%. The source was CD4+ T cells from blood, cultured in vitro, collected before SARS-CoV-2 vaccination. The receptors derive from a human donor who had recovered from COVID-19. Both conserved end residues are part of each CDR3. The order of the fields is V gene, J gene, D gene, clone size, CDR3 protein, CDR3 DNA. The D gene is left open where the match is weak. Rows may omit the clone size; those that give it use once, few, many or a size class.

V gene: TRBV7-9; J gene: TRBJ1-2; D gene: NA; clone size: few; CDR3 protein: CASTANYGYTF; CDR3 DNA: TGTGCCAGCACCGCTAACTATGGCTACACCTTC
V gene: TRBV6-1; J gene: TRBJ2-7; D gene: NA; clone size: NA; CDR3 protein: CASSDTGTPSVGEQYF; CDR3 DNA: TGTGCCAGCAGTGATACCGGGACGCCCTCGGTCGGGGAGCAGTACTTC
V gene: TRBV20-1; J gene: TRBJ1-2; D gene: TRBD1; clone size: few; CDR3 protein: CSARRQGGGYTF; CDR3 DNA: TGCAGTGCCAGAAGACAGGGCGGTGGCTACACCTTC
V gene: TRBV20-1; J gene: TRBJ2-2; D gene: NA; clone size: few; CDR3 protein: CSARSWRHIGELFF; CDR3 DNA: TGCAGTGCTAGGTCCTGGCGGCATATAGGGGAGCTGTTTTTT
V gene: TRBV6-1; J gene: TRBJ2-1; D gene: NA; clone size: NA; CDR3 protein: CASSGTLGRNEQFF; CDR3 DNA: TGTGCCAGCAGTGGTACTCTTGGAAGGAATGAGCAGTTCTTC
V gene: TRBV6-1; J gene: TRBJ2-3; D gene: NA; clone size: NA; CDR3 protein: CASTHRDTQYF; CDR3 DNA: TGTGCCAGCACCCATCGGGATACGCAGTATTTT
V gene: TRBV7-8; J gene: TRBJ1-1; D gene: NA; clone size: medium-sized; CDR3 protein: CASSRQAEAFF; CDR3 DNA: TGTGCCAGCAGCCGTCAGGCTGAAGCTTTCTTT
V gene: TRBV12-3/TRBV12-4; J gene: TRBJ1-2; D gene: NA; clone size: NA; CDR3 protein: CASSLVSGRNYGYTF; CDR3 DNA: TGTGCCAGCAGTTTAGTATCTGGGCGAAACTATGGCTACACCTTC
V gene: TRBV7-2; J gene: TRBJ2-1; D gene: TRBD2; clone size: NA; CDR3 protein: CATSGRAPSYNEQFF; CDR3 DNA: TGTGCCACTAGCGGGAGGGCCCCGTCCTACAATGAGCAGTTCTTC
V gene: TRBV6-1; J gene: TRBJ1-2; D gene: TRBD1; clone size: NA; CDR3 protein: CASGNRGYGYTF; CDR3 DNA: TGTGCCAGCGGAAACAGGGGTTATGGCTACACCTTC
V gene: TRBV20-1; J gene: TRBJ2-7; D gene: TRBD1; clone size: NA; CDR3 protein: CSARDRVTGSSYEQYF; CDR3 DNA: TGCAGTGCTAGAGATCGAGTGACAGGGAGCTCCTACGAGCAGTACTTC
V gene: TRBV7-3; J gene: TRBJ1-6; D gene: NA; clone size: few; CDR3 protein: CASSPVGGYGSPLHF; CDR3 DNA: TGTGCCAGCAGCCCCGTGGGAGGGTATGGTTCACCCCTCCACTTT
V gene: TRBV12-3/TRBV12-4; J gene: TRBJ2-7; D gene: NA; clone size: NA; CDR3 protein: CASSLTRRVTSYEQYF; CDR3 DNA: TGTGCCAGCAGTTTGACCCGACGGGTTACCTCCTACGAGCAGTACTTC
V gene: TRBV6-2/TRBV6-3; J gene: TRBJ2-5; D gene: NA; clone size: NA; CDR3 protein: CASRVPQGSETQYF; CDR3 DNA: TGTGCCAGCAGAGTACCGCAGGGTTCGGAGACCCAGTACTTC
V gene: TRBV19; J gene: TRBJ2-2; D gene: TRBD1; clone size: once; CDR3 protein: CASRTGLGELFF; CDR3 DNA: TGTGCCAGTAGGACAGGGCTCGGGGAGCTGTTTTTT
V gene: TRBV5-1; J gene: TRBJ1-6; D gene: NA; clone size: NA; CDR3 protein: CASSLTDRNGKGSSPLHF; CDR3 DNA: TGCGCCAGCAGCCTGACCGACAGGAACGGGAAAGGTAGTTCACCCCTCCACTTT
V gene: TRBV15; J gene: TRBJ1-5; D gene: TRBD1; clone size: NA; CDR3 protein: CATSRNLPGQGGQPQHF; CDR3 DNA: TGTGCCACCAGCAGAAATCTCCCTGGACAGGGGGGGCAGCCCCAGCATTTT
V gene: TRBV6-2/TRBV6-3; J gene: TRBJ2-5; D gene: NA; clone size: NA; CDR3 protein: CASSQRQDGETQYF; CDR3 DNA: TGTGCCAGCAGCCAAAGACAGGACGGGGAGACCCAGTACTTC
V gene: TRBV10-3; J gene: TRBJ1-2; D gene: NA; clone size: few; CDR3 protein: CAISESRGYTF; CDR3 DNA: TGTGCCATCAGTGAAAGCCGAGGCTACACCTTC
V gene: TRBV6-1; J gene: TRBJ1-1; D gene: NA; clone size: NA; CDR3 protein: CASSERGRVTEAFF; CDR3 DNA: TGTGCCAGCAGTGAAAGGGGCAGGGTGACTGAAGCTTTCTTT
V gene: TRBV11-3; J gene: TRBJ2-5; D gene: TRBD2; clone size: NA; CDR3 protein: CASSTGLASQETQYF; CDR3 DNA: TGTGCCAGCAGCACGGGACTAGCTTCCCAAGAGACCCAGTACTTC
V gene: TRBV20-1; J gene: TRBJ1-2; D gene: NA; clone size: few; CDR3 protein: CSADPTANYGYTF; CDR3 DNA: TGCAGTGCCGACCCTACAGCTAACTATGGCTACACCTTC
V gene: TRBV9; J gene: TRBJ1-2; D gene: NA; clone size: NA; CDR3 protein: CASSVDGGARYGYTF; CDR3 DNA: TGTGCCAGCAGCGTAGACGGAGGGGCTCGCTATGGCTACACCTTC
V gene: TRBV7-7; J gene: TRBJ2-1; D gene: NA; clone size: NA; CDR3 protein: CASSLSSIGEQFF; CDR3 DNA: TGTGCCAGCAGCTTATCCTCGATTGGGGAGCAGTTCTTC
V gene: TRBV15; J gene: TRBJ1-5; D gene: NA; clone size: NA; CDR3 protein: CATSRGAGVGRNSNQPQHF; CDR3 DNA: TGTGCCACCAGCAGAGGGGCCGGGGTCGGTAGAAATAGCAATCAGCCCCAGCATTTT
V gene: TRBV7-9; J gene: TRBJ2-7; D gene: TRBD2; clone size: NA; CDR3 protein: CASTLTGTSGNEQYF; CDR3 DNA: TGTGCCAGCACCCTGACCGGGACTAGCGGGAACGAGCAGTACTTC
V gene: TRBV7-2; J gene: TRBJ1-1; D gene: NA; clone size: NA; CDR3 protein: CASSLAWGANTEAFF; CDR3 DNA: TGTGCCAGCAGCTTAGCGTGGGGGGCGAACACTGAAGCTTTCTTT
V gene: TRBV6-1; J gene: TRBJ1-6; D gene: TRBD1; clone size: NA; CDR3 protein: CATGTVNSPLHF; CDR3 DNA: TGTGCCACCGGGACAGTAAATTCACCCCTCCACTTT
V gene: TRBV20-1; J gene: TRBJ2-1; D gene: TRBD2; clone size: NA; CDR3 protein: CSARPRATSGRPIHNEQFF; CDR3 DNA: TGCAGTGCTAGACCCCGGGCGACTAGCGGGAGACCGATCCACAATGAGCAGTTCTTC
V gene: TRBV20-1; J gene: TRBJ2-1; D gene: NA; clone size: NA; CDR3 protein: CSAHRAWEQFF; CDR3 DNA: TGCAGTGCTCACAGGGCATGGGAGCAGTTCTTC
V gene: TRBV6-5; J gene: TRBJ1-5; D gene: NA; clone size: few; CDR3 protein: CASSSGQNNQPQHF; CDR3 DNA: TGTGCCAGCAGTTCGGGGCAGAACAATCAGCCCCAGCATTTT
V gene: TRBV27; J gene: TRBJ1-2; D gene: NA; clone size: few; CDR3 protein: CASKSGGQAYGYTF; CDR3 DNA: TGTGCCAGCAAATCGGGGGGGCAGGCCTATGGCTACACCTTC
V gene: TRBV20-1; J gene: TRBJ2-1; D gene: TRBD2; clone size: NA; CDR3 protein: CSARVKSPLGGRSTHEQFF; CDR3 DNA: TGCAGTGCTAGAGTTAAAAGCCCCCTAGGCGGGAGGTCTACCCATGAGCAGTTCTTC
V gene: TRBV19; J gene: TRBJ1-1; D gene: NA; clone size: NA; CDR3 protein: CASKVRAPNTEAFF; CDR3 DNA: TGTGCCAGTAAGGTAAGGGCCCCGAACACTGAAGCTTTCTTT
V gene: TRBV20-1; J gene: TRBJ1-2; D gene: TRBD1; clone size: NA; CDR3 protein: CSAWTGNYGYTF; CDR3 DNA: TGCAGTGCTTGGACAGGAAACTATGGCTACACCTTC
V gene: TRBV9; J gene: TRBJ1-1; D gene: TRBD1; clone size: NA; CDR3 protein: CASSIGTANTEAFF; CDR3 DNA: TGTGCCAGCAGCATAGGGACAGCGAACACTGAAGCTTTCTTT
V gene: TRBV15; J gene: TRBJ2-5; D gene: NA; clone size: NA; CDR3 protein: CATSRDSAAQETQYF; CDR3 DNA: TGTGCCACCAGCAGAGATTCAGCGGCTCAAGAGACCCAGTACTTC
V gene: TRBV12-3/TRBV12-4; J gene: TRBJ2-5; D gene: NA; clone size: NA; CDR3 protein: CASSPRGPSETQYF; CDR3 DNA: TGTGCCAGCAGTCCCCGGGGGCCGTCGGAGACCCAGTACTTC
V gene: TRBV6-2/TRBV6-3; J gene: TRBJ1-2; D gene: NA; clone size: NA; CDR3 protein: CASSRPNYGYTF; CDR3 DNA: TGTGCCAGCAGTCGACCGAACTATGGCTACACCTTC
V gene: TRBV10-3; J gene: TRBJ2-5; D gene: NA; clone size: few; CDR3 protein: CAISEGGSQETQYF; CDR3 DNA: TGTGCCATCAGCGAGGGGGGGTCACAAGAGACCCAGTACTTC
V gene: TRBV27; J gene: TRBJ2-7; D gene: NA; clone size: NA; CDR3 protein: CASSLGGLVRNEQYF; CDR3 DNA: TGTGCCAGCAGTTTGGGGGGACTGGTCCGGAACGAGCAGTACTTC
V gene: TRBV19; J gene: TRBJ1-2; D gene: NA; clone size: NA; CDR3 protein: CASSPRDNYGYTF; CDR3 DNA: TGTGCCAGTAGTCCCAGAGATAACTATGGCTACACCTTC